The next 19 T cell receptor beta chains were all read from a single sample in a study of blood T cell repertoires in COVID-19. TCRdb's copy holds only in-frame clones and misses some; the assay was immunoSEQ multiplex PCR. The sample carries hundreds of thousands of clones, around four fifths recorded once. Material for sequencing was peripheral blood. These receptors all stem from a woman aged 70-85 years with active or convalescent COVID-19.

The V gene is TRBV24-1, the J gene TRBJ2-1; perhaps TRBD1 as D (5 bases). The CDR3 contains 16 residues. V gave up 4 bases and J gave up 8 bases, with 20 bases separating them. Germline V gene data show CDR1 as KGHDR and CDR2 as SFDVKD. The CDR3 is CATSDSRADSFDEQFF. The CDR3 nucleotides read TGTGCCACCAGTGACTCCCGGGCCGACAGTTTCGATGAGCAGTTCTTC.

V usage is TRBV6-4 and J usage is TRBJ2-7, with D perhaps TRBD1 (6 bases). This CDR3 comprises 14 residues. The V end lost 5 bases, the J end lost 0 bases, and 11 bases lay between the germline ends. Germline values: CDR1 MRHNA, CDR2 SNTAGT. Here the CDR3 DNA reads TGTGCCAGCAGTTCTGACAGGTCCTCCTACGAGCAGTACTTC. Protein product: CASSSDRSSYEQYF.

This clone was counted a few times. V and J are TRBV5-1 and TRBJ2-7, with 9 bases identical to TRBD2. The length of the CDR3 is 15 residues. The junction had 6 bases not matched to a gene; V was cut back by 0 bases and J by 5 bases. The germline V gene encodes CDR1 SGHRS and CDR2 YFSETQ. Written as DNA, the CDR3 is TGCGCCAGCAGCTTGGCCGGGACTAGCCAGAACGAGCAGTACTTC. Residues: CASSLAGTSQNEQYF.

V and J are TRBV11-2 and TRBJ2-5; TRBD2 is a possible D gene (5 bases). Trimming pared 1 base from V and 1 base from J, leaving 13 bases between. This CDR3 spans 16 amino acids. The V gene's germline CDR1 is SGHAT and CDR2 FQNNGV. Here the CDR3 reads CASSLGAWRSQETQYF. CDR3 nucleotides: TGTGCCAGCAGCTTAGGGGCGTGGAGGTCCCAAGAGACCCAGTACTTC.

This clone has only one observation. The CDR3 sequence is CAIRASGRVNTGELFF. In DNA, the CDR3 is TGTGCCATCAGGGCTAGCGGGAGGGTTAACACCGGGGAGCTGTTTTTT. The rearrangement uses TRBV10-3 and TRBJ2-2, with TRBD2 matching 12 bases. The germline CDR1 and CDR2 sequences are ENHRY and SYGVKD. This CDR3 is 16 amino acids long. After removal of 6 bases from V and 2 bases from J, the junction contained 4 bases not matched to a gene.

The V and J genes are TRBV12-3 or TRBV12-4 and TRBJ1-2; D might be TRBD1 (5 bases). Trimming cost V 7 bases and J 8 bases, with 17 bases left between them. This CDR3 contains 13 residues. The CDR3 spells CASTLEGLRGYTF. The CDR3 DNA reads as TGTGCCAGCACTCTGGAGGGGCTTCGCGGCTACACCTTC.

This clone was detected only a few times. The genes are TRBV7-9 and TRBJ1-3; D gene uncertain. This CDR3 has 14 residues. Trimming left V 0 bases short and J 0 bases short, with 3 bases between. CDR1 and CDR2 from the germline V gene are SEHNR and FQNEAQ (reference sequence). The CDR3 is CASSLAASGNTIYF. CDR3 nucleotide sequence: TGTGCCAGCAGCTTAGCAGCCTCTGGAAACACCATATATTTT.

J is TRBJ2-7 and V is TRBV29-1, with a weak D call TRBD2 (5 bases). This CDR3 contains 14 residues. Between the trimmed V and J ends, which lost 4 bases and 2 bases, there was a span of 15 bases. Germline CDR1 is SQVTM and CDR2 is ANQGSEA. CDR3 coding DNA: TGCAGCGTTGTCTTCTCTAGCAGTACCTACGAGCAGTACTTC. Translating it yields CSVVFSSSTYEQYF.

A remark on this clone: This sample includes further DNA sequences coding for the same CDR3. The gene calls are TRBV5-1 and TRBJ1-5; TRBD1 matches 8 bases. Trimming took 1 base from V and 4 from J; bases not matched to a gene: 4. The CDR3 has 15 amino acids. CDR1 is SGHRS, CDR2 YFSETQ, per germline. CDR3 DNA: TGCGCCAGCAGCTTGCAGGGGGCGGGTAATCAGCCCCAGCATTTT. This encodes CASSLQGAGNQPQHF.

The chain couples TRBV18 to TRBJ2-7; the D is unclear. The CDR3 runs to 10 residues. Germline CDR1 and CDR2: KGHSH and LQKENI. Trimming took 3 bases from V and 7 from J, leaving 4 bases between them. CDR3 nucleotides: TGTGCCAGCTCACCTAATGAGCAGTACTTC. The encoded protein is CASSPNEQYF.

This clone was observed a handful of times. The rearrangement joins TRBV20-1 to TRBJ2-5; 14 bases are a match to TRBD2. Unmatched junction bases numbered 7, after V lost 3 bases and J lost 4 bases. Germline CDR1 and CDR2: DFQATT and SNEGSKA (reference sequence). This CDR3 is built from 16 residues. The CDR3 DNA reads as TGCAGTGCTAGTAGACTAGCGGGGGGGCCGCGAGAGACCCAGTACTTC. This codes for CSASRLAGGPRETQYF.

J is TRBJ2-7 and V is TRBV11-2, with TRBD2 as a possible D gene (5 bases). Trimming pared 1 base from V and 5 bases from J, leaving 6 bases between. This CDR3 is built from 12 residues. Germline values: CDR1 SGHAT, CDR2 FQNNGV. The CDR3 DNA follows: TGTGCCAGCAGCTTAGCCGGGAACGAGCAGTACTTC. Protein sequence: CASSLAGNEQYF.

V usage is TRBV6-5 and J usage is TRBJ1-6; D uncertain. CDR3 length equals 15 residues. Trimming left V 5 bases short and J 0 bases short, with 8 bases between. The germline V gene has CDR1 MNHEY and CDR2 SVGAGI. The CDR3 is CASSPPSSYNSPLHF. The DNA for the CDR3 is TGTGCCAGCAGTCCACCGAGCTCCTATAATTCACCCCTCCACTTT.

This clone was seen once. The chain uses TRBV9 and TRBJ1-6, with D unresolved. The CDR3 runs to 14 residues. CDR1 and CDR2 from the germline V gene are SGDLS and YYNGEE. The V end was cut by 0 bases, the J end by 11 bases, with 12 bases between. The CDR3 DNA reads TGTGCCAGCAGCGTAGGGCAGGTCACGACACCCCTCCACTTT. Translated, it gives CASSVGQVTTPLHF.

The chain carries TRBV15 and TRBJ2-1; 9 nucleotides agree with TRBD1. The V gene's germline CDR1 is LNHNV and CDR2 YYDKDF (reference sequence). The V and J ends lost 3 bases and 7 bases, in that order; junction bases with no gene match: 4. CDR3 length equals 14 residues. Here the CDR3 reads CATSSGQGRNEQFF. The DNA for the CDR3 is TGTGCCACCAGCAGCGGACAGGGGCGGAATGAGCAGTTCTTC.

The gene calls are TRBV5-4 and TRBJ2-1; D gene unclear. The V end was cut by 4 bases, the J end by 0 bases, with 14 bases between. Per germline, CDR1 SGHNT and CDR2 YYREEE (reference sequence). This CDR3 is 16 amino acids long. This CDR3 reads CASSIRAWSSYNEQFF. DNA for the CDR3: TGTGCCAGCAGCATTAGAGCGTGGAGCTCCTACAATGAGCAGTTCTTC.

The rearrangement links TRBV15 to TRBJ1-6; 7 bases agree with TRBD1. The V gene end was trimmed by 0 bases and the J gene end by 10 bases; junction bases not matched to a gene: 3. Looked up from germline, CDR1 is LNHNV and CDR2 is YYDKDF (reference sequence). The CDR3 loop spans 14 amino acids. As DNA, the CDR3 is TGTGCCACCAGCAGAGAACAGGGGACATCACCCCTCCACTTT. Amino acid sequence: CATSREQGTSPLHF.

CDR3 loop: CASSANPTLEEKLFF. The CDR3 coding sequence is TGTGCCAGTAGTGCCAACCCAACCTTGGAGGAAAAACTGTTTTTT. The V gene is TRBV19, the J gene TRBJ1-4, with D hard to call. Trimming removed 5 bases at V and 8 bases at J, with 18 bases between. The CDR3 runs 15 residues. Germline loops: CDR1 LNHDA, CDR2 SQIVND (reference sequence).

In regard to this clone: This sample includes further DNA sequences coding for the same CDR3. CDR3 loop: CASSIRESTGELFF. CDR3 bases: TGTGCCAGTAGTATAAGGGAGAGCACCGGGGAGCTGTTTTTT. This chain connects TRBV19 to TRBJ2-2; maybe TRBD2 (5 bases). Germline V gene sequence: CDR1 LNHDA, CDR2 SQIVND (reference sequence). Trimming shortened V by 2 bases and J by 4 bases, and 8 bases separated the two germline ends. CDR3 length: 14 amino acids.